The clone carrying this T cell receptor (beta chain) was detected a few times. Libraries were prepared by immunoSEQ multiplex PCR; TCRdb keeps only in-frame clonotypes and omits some of them. This table has around 13,000 clones, around two thirds appearing once. The data are from a study of sequential checkpoint blockade in melanoma. For the study at large: First-line arms were nivolumab then ipilimumab, or the reverse, randomized 1:1. Maintenance nivolumab came after either treatment sequence.

Treatment of the sample: randomized to nivolumab then ipilimumab (arm A) or the reverse (arm B). No patient had prior DNA-damaging chemotherapy. PBMC sorting kept live CD3+CD8+ cells without CD19 or CD56. There are 14 residues in the CDR3. The germline CDR1 and CDR2 sequences are MNHEY and SVGAGI. V lost 6 bases, J lost 0 bases, and 9 bases lay in between. The material sequenced was CD8+ T cells sorted from blood (inferred from file names), taken from a patient given nivolumab and ipilimumab in sequence. J is TRBJ1-5 and V is TRBV6-5, with D possibly matching TRBD1 (5 bases). This receptor was identified in a human donor with melanoma. In DNA, the CDR3 is TGTGCCAGCAGGCCAGGGTATAGCAATCAGCCCCAGCATTTT. Amino acids: CASRPGYSNQPQHF.